These 10 T cell receptor beta chains originate from one sample sequenced in a study of glioma-infiltrating T cells. Amplification of TCR alpha and beta CDR3 regions from RNA used iRepertoire nested multiplex PCR. TCRdb reprocessed the multiplex PCR reads with MiXCR, giving one entry per CDR3 protein. The table lists 300,000 to 400,000 distinct CDR3 sequences, 41% of them singletons. Sequencing input: glioma tissue, nonneoplastic brain tissue, or PBMCs (not recorded which). These receptor sequences come from a human donor with low-grade glioma or glioblastoma, undergoing nonglioma brain surgery, or in good health (not recorded which).

Details on this clonotype: This may arise from a read error, as a much more abundant clone is one base away. The chain joins TRBV4-2 to TRBJ2-7, with 9 bases matching TRBD2. Germline-derived CDR1 and CDR2 are LGHNA and YNFKEQ. The length of the CDR3 is 16 residues. V trimming: 2 bases; J trimming: 2 bases; junction bases outside the gene matches: 7. The CDR3 nucleotides read TGTGCCAGCAGCCAATCACCTAGCGGGATGACCTACGAGCAGTACTTC. Amino acid sequence: CASSQSPSGMTYEQYF.

Concerning this clonotype itself: An end of the junction differs from the germline gene, which may be a read error. The rearrangement joins TRBV24-1 to TRBJ1-5; D not resolved. Germline CDR1 and CDR2: KGHDR and SFDVKD. This CDR3 spans 16 amino acids. The CDR3: CVSSLLFPAGNQPQRF. CDR3 DNA: TGTGTCAGCAGTTTATTATTCCCCGCCGGCAATCAGCCCCAGCGTTTT.

This clonotype was detected a few times. This chain connects TRBV20-1 to TRBJ2-7, with no clear D. With 1 base removed from V and 0 bases from J, the gap between germline ends came to 13 bases. CDR3 length equals 15 residues. In germline, CDR1 is DFQATT, CDR2 SNEGSKA (reference sequence). CDR3 sequence reads: CSARVETKISYEQYF. The CDR3 nucleotides are TGCAGTGCTAGAGTCGAGACCAAGATCTCCTACGAGCAGTACTTC.

This clonotype has just a few counts. The chain links TRBV28 to TRBJ2-3, with 8 bases matching TRBD1. Germline V gene sequence: CDR1 MDHEN, CDR2 SYDVKM. The CDR3 length is 14 residues. J was trimmed by 0 bases and V by 8 bases; bases with no gene match: 4. The CDR3 DNA reads TGTGCCAGCGGACGGACAGGGAGCACAGATACGCAGTATTTT. This translates into CASGRTGSTDTQYF.

The chain is built from TRBV4-3 and TRBJ1-3; D gene uncertain. V gave up 0 bases and J gave up 4 bases, with 4 bases separating them. Germline values: CDR1 LGHNA, CDR2 YSLEER. This CDR3 contains 13 residues. CDR3 coding DNA: TGCGCCAGCAGCCAAGAGACCGGAAACACCATATATTTT. It translates to CASSQETGNTIYF.

This clonotype was detected only a few times. The chain links TRBV6-5 to TRBJ2-7; 7 bases map to TRBD1. With V trimmed by 0 bases and J by 2 bases, 7 bases remained unmatched. Germline assignment: CDR1 MNHEY and CDR2 SVGAGI. The CDR3 runs 16 residues. The chain's CDR3 is CASSYSIQGYTYEQYF. The CDR3 bases are TGTGCCAGCAGTTACTCTATACAGGGGTATACCTACGAGCAGTACTTC.

With regard to this clonotype: This may be a read error, as it is one base from a much larger clone. J is TRBJ2-1 and V is TRBV6-1; D is uncertain. Germline CDR1 is MNHNS and CDR2 is SASEGT. V lost 7 bases and J 9 bases, leaving 13 bases between the germline ends. The CDR3 runs to 12 residues. CDR3: CASNYGSAEQFF. CDR3 nucleotide sequence: TGTGCCAGCAATTATGGTAGTGCTGAGCAGTTCTTC.

Comment on this clonotype: One end of the junction fails to match germline, which may point to a read error. CDR3 residues: CASSFARFNEKLFF. Written as DNA, the CDR3 is TGTGCCAGCAGTTTCGCCAGGTTTAATGAAAAGCTGTTTTTT. The V and J genes are TRBV28 and TRBJ1-4; D uncertain. Germline assignment: CDR1 MDHEN and CDR2 SYDVKM. This CDR3 spans 14 amino acids.

This clonotype was seen a single time. This chain connects TRBV4-3 to TRBJ1-1, with no clear D. Germline-derived CDR1 and CDR2 are LGHNA and YSLEER. Trimming removed 1 base from V and 0 bases from J, with 15 bases in between. The CDR3 sequence is 17 residues long. This chain's CDR3 is CASSQAKGDYMNTEAFF. DNA of the CDR3: TGCGCCAGCAGCCAAGCTAAGGGCGACTACATGAACACTGAAGCTTTCTTT.

As for this clonotype: A read error may produce the germline difference seen at one junction end. J is TRBJ1-1 and V is TRBV4-1; 7 positions agree with TRBD1. Germline V lookup: CDR1 MGHRA, CDR2 YSYEKL. The CDR3 runs 14 residues. CDR3 nucleotide sequence: TGCGCCGGCAGTCGCGCAGGGGGGGTCGGTGAAGCTTTCTTT. Its protein is CAGSRAGGVGEAFF.